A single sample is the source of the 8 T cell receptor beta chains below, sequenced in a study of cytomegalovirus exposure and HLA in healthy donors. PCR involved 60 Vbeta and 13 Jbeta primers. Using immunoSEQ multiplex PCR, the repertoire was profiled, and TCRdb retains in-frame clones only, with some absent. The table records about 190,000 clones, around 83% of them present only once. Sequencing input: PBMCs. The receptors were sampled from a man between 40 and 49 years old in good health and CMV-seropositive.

The DNA of the CDR3 is TGTGCCAGCAGTTTTTGGGGCTCGGACACTGAAGCTTTCTTT. Its translation is CASSFWGSDTEAFF. This chain joins TRBV28 and TRBJ1-1; a possible D gene is TRBD1 (5 bases). The CDR3 totals 14 residues. The germline gives CDR1 MDHEN, CDR2 SYDVKM. The V end lost 3 bases, the J end lost 3 bases, and 11 bases lay between the germline ends.

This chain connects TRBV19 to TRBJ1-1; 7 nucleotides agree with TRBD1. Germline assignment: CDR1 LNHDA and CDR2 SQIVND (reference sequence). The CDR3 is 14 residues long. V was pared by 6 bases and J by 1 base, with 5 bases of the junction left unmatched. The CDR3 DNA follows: TGTGCCAGTAGCAGACAGGGCTGGAACACTGAAGCTTTCTTT. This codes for CASSRQGWNTEAFF.

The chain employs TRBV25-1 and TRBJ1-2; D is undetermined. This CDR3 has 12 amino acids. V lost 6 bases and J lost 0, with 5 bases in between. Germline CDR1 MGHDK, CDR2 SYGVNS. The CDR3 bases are TGTGCCAGCAGGGAGACTAACTATGGCTACACCTTC. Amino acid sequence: CASRETNYGYTF.

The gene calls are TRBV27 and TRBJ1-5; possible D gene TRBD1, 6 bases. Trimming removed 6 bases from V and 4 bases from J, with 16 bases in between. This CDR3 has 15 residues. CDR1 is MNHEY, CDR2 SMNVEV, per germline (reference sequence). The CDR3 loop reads CASSPSGTQNQPQHF. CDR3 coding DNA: TGTGCCAGCAGCCCCTCCGGGACACAAAATCAGCCCCAGCATTTT.

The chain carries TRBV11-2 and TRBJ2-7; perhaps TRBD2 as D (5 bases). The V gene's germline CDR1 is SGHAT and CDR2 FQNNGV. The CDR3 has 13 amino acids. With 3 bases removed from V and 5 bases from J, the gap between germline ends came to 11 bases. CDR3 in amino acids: CASSLWTADEQYF. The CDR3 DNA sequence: TGTGCCAGCAGCTTGTGGACTGCGGACGAGCAGTACTTC.

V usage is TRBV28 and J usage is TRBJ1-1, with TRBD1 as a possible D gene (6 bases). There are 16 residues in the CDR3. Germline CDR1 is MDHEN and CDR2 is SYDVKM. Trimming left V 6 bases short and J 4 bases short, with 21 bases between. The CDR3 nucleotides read TGTGCCAGCAGAGAGCACAGTTTGGGAGGGGGCACTGAAGCTTTCTTT. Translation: CASREHSLGGGTEAFF.

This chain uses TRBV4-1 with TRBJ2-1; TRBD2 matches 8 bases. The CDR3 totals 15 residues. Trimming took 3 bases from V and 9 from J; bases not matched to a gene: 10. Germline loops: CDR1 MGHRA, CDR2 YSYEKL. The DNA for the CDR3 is TGCGCCAGCAGCCAGATACCGGGACTAGTACGTGAGCAGTTCTTC. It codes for CASSQIPGLVREQFF.

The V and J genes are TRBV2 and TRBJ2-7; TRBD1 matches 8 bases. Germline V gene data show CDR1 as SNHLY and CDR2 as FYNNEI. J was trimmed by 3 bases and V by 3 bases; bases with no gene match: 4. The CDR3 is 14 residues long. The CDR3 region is CASSEGQAIYEQYF. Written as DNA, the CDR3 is TGTGCCAGCAGTGAGGGACAGGCCATCTACGAGCAGTACTTC.